Each of the 5 T cell receptor beta chains below was sequenced from the same sample in a study of T-cell reconstitution after alpha-beta-depleted transplantation in children. The authors prepared the TCRbeta library with unique molecular identifiers. TCRdb passed the PCR reads through MiXCR, listing each CDR3 protein once. The sample shows around 450,000 distinct CDR3 sequences, around 15% of them seen only once. The source was PBMCs, mostly from graft donor cells, collected 360 days after TCRalphabeta/CD19-depleted stem cell transplant. These receptors were obtained from a boy less than two years old who had a stem cell transplant for Wiskott-Aldrich syndrome, so the T cells may come from the graft donor.

This clonotype has more than one count but fewer than ten. The chain uses TRBV20-1 and TRBJ2-2; 10 bases are shared with TRBD2. Germline V gene data show CDR1 as DFQATT and CDR2 as SNEGSKA (reference sequence). This CDR3 is 13 amino acids long. After removal of 7 bases from V and 5 bases from J, the junction contained 4 bases not matched to a gene. CDR3 bases: TGCAGTGTACTAGCGGGGTTTACCGGGGAGCTGTTTTTT. Its protein product is CSVLAGFTGELFF.

The table lists this clonotype with a few counts. The V and J genes are TRBV14 and TRBJ2-1; 13 bases align to TRBD2. The germline V gene has CDR1 SGHDN and CDR2 FVKESK. V dropped 2 bases and J dropped 8; count of bases not matched to a gene: 12. This CDR3 is 18 amino acids long. The CDR3 spells CASSQIGLLAGGPYEQFF. DNA for the CDR3: TGTGCCAGCAGCCAAATCGGGTTACTAGCGGGAGGGCCCTATGAGCAGTTCTTC. Full variable domain (missing parts from reference TRBV14 and TRBJ2-1): EAGVTQFPSHSVIEKGQTVTLRCDPISGHDNLYWYRRVMGKEIKFLLHFVKESKQDESGMPNNRFLAERTGGTYSTLKVQPAELEDSGVYFCASSQIGLLAGGPYEQFFGPGTRLTVL.

This rearrangement joins TRBV10-3 to TRBJ2-1; TRBD2 might be the D (6 bases). V dropped 2 bases and J dropped 8 bases, with 10 bases sitting between them. The CDR3 consists of 13 residues. Germline values: CDR1 ENHRY, CDR2 SYGVKD. CDR3 DNA: TGTGCCATCAGTGAGGGGGGACTCGATGAGCAGTTCTTC. Translating it yields CAISEGGLDEQFF.

This clonotype was observed a few times. This sequence joins TRBV12-3 or TRBV12-4 and TRBJ2-1, with D unresolved. This CDR3 is built from 14 residues. The ends were cut back, 6 bases at V and 6 bases at J, with 15 bases in the middle. CDR3 sequence: CASRKLNYINEQFF. DNA of the CDR3: TGTGCCAGCAGAAAATTGAACTACATCAATGAGCAGTTCTTC.

This clonotype was seen a handful of times. The chain links TRBV30 to TRBJ2-5; 11 positions agree with TRBD2. The CDR3 contains 14 residues. J lost 2 bases, V lost 4 bases, and 3 bases had no gene match. The germline V gene has CDR1 GTSNPN and CDR2 SVGIG (reference sequence). This chain's CDR3 is CAWNLAGGQETQYF. CDR3 nucleotides: TGTGCCTGGAACTTAGCGGGGGGGCAAGAGACCCAGTACTTC.